This T cell receptor (beta chain) derives from a study of OX40 agonist ivuxolimab in advanced cancers. Study as a whole: Ivuxolimab was administered intravenously to patients at 0.01 to 10 mg/kg every 2 weeks.

Broader study findings: Normalized T-cell clonal expansion was also low in a subset of nonresponders. Both CD4+ and CD8+ T cell populations in blood had undergone clonal expansion by week 6 at 0.1 to 3.0 mg/kg.

Clones were sequenced by immunoSEQ multiplex PCR, and TCRdb holds only the in-frame ones, with some missing. In the table there are some 50,000 clones, about 81% of which are singletons. The germline V gene has CDR1 KGHSH and CDR2 LQKENI. CDR3 length equals 14 residues. Trimming took 3 bases from V and 1 from J, leaving 10 bases between them. It was autoimmune disease history or systemic immunosuppression that excluded patients. Comment on this clone: Its matching antigen is unknown.

The origin of this receptor is an adult with an advanced solid tumor such as melanoma, head and neck, liver or kidney cancer. The chain carries TRBV18 and TRBJ2-7; D is unresolved. This sample comprised CD4+ or CD8+ T cells sorted from blood, obtained in a trial of the OX40 agonist ivuxolimab. The CDR3 loop is CASSPLETSYEQYF. Written as DNA, the CDR3 is TGTGCCAGCTCACCGCTGGAAACTTCCTACGAGCAGTACTTC.